This TCR beta chain was recorded in a study of Ad26.COV2.S vaccination and SARS-CoV-2 variants. Findings of the study overall: Responses of spike-specific T cells (both CD8+ and CD4+) reportedly showed substantial breadth after vaccination.

Details on this clone: Its antigen is not known.

Treatment given: approximately 18 received Ad26.COV2.S at low or high dose, single or two shots; about 5 received placebo; per-sample allocation not given. Following the first vaccine or placebo injection, samples were taken on day 63. With 5 bases clipped from V and 9 bases from J, the junction kept 9 bases outside the gene matches. Germline V gene data show CDR1 as SEHNR and CDR2 as FQNEAQ (reference sequence). The CDR3 is 15 residues long. TCRdb's copy holds only in-frame clones and misses some; the assay was immunoSEQ multiplex PCR. The table includes about 320,000 clones, roughly nine tenths detected once.

The specimen comprised peripheral blood, sampled in a trial of Ad26.COV2.S vaccine versus placebo. V usage is TRBV7-9 and J usage is TRBJ1-6; 8 nucleotides line up with TRBD1. This clonotype was obtained from a person aged 18-60 years who received the Ad26.COV2.S COVID-19 vaccine or a placebo. In DNA, the CDR3 is TGTGCCAGCAGCACACAGACAGGGGCGGGTTCACCCCTCCACTTT. Translated: CASSTQTGAGSPLHF.